The T cell receptor (beta chain) described here comes from a study of regulatory and conventional T cells in RAG deficiency. Findings and limits, study-wide: Control T-cell subsets had markedly higher Shannon entropy and lower Simpson indices than RAG-deficient patients. Omenn syndrome and CID/AS patients had roughly 100-fold fewer unique Treg TCR beta sequences, versus around 9.8-fold elsewhere. Shorter CDR3s in all patient subsets; >90% Treg-Tconv overlap in Omenn.

The CDR3 spans 15 residues. V gave up 6 bases and J gave up 11 bases; unmatched junction bases: 16. Germline assignment: CDR1 SGHTA and CDR2 FQGNSA. A note on this clone: Its antigen remains unidentified.

Conventional CD4+ T cells were sorted from blood as CD25-low CD127-high cells. The data were produced by immunoSEQ multiplex PCR, yet TCRdb's version contains in-frame clones alone and is incomplete. The sample includes 30,000 to 40,000 clones, approximately 80% of them seen just once. These data are also associated with another study on regulatory T cells. From that study: Amplification used 52 TRBV primers and 13 TRBJ primers. Patient repertoires had restricted TRB V-J pairs and skewed V and J usage, most in Tregs.

The chain has TRBV7-2 and TRBJ1-1; TRBD1 agrees at 9 bases. The sample was CD4+ effector T cells sorted from blood. The clonotype was recovered from a human donor in good health. CDR3 in amino acids: CASSSTSGTGSEAFF. The CDR3 region has the DNA TGTGCCAGCAGTTCGACCTCCGGGACAGGGTCAGAGGCTTTCTTT.